This T cell receptor beta chain was sequenced for a study of blood T cell repertoires in COVID-19. About the research overall: Whether acute or convalescent, the COVID-19 samples came from the United States, Italy and Spain. From T cells, B-cell-depleted T cells, or PBMCs came the material, which was cDNA or gDNA.

V was cut by 0 bases and J by 0 bases, with 9 bases left in between. This CDR3 has 15 amino acids. Germline V gene lookup returns CDR1 SGHRS and CDR2 YFSETQ. In the authors' workflow: Reference gene primer amplification gave estimated nucleated cell counts. Libraries were prepared by immunoSEQ multiplex PCR; TCRdb keeps only in-frame clonotypes and omits some of them. For V, J and clone size, that table is used; D and trimming come from the DNA. The data contain approximately 72,000 clones, roughly 85% of them singletons. Sequencing used peripheral blood. The clonotype comes from a woman aged 80 or older with acute or convalescent COVID-19. The chain links TRBV5-1 to TRBJ1-1; D possibly corresponds to TRBD1 (5 bases). CDR3 protein: CASSLVGDLNTEAFF. CDR3 coding DNA: TGCGCCAGCAGCTTGGTGGGGGACTTGAACACTGAAGCTTTCTTT.